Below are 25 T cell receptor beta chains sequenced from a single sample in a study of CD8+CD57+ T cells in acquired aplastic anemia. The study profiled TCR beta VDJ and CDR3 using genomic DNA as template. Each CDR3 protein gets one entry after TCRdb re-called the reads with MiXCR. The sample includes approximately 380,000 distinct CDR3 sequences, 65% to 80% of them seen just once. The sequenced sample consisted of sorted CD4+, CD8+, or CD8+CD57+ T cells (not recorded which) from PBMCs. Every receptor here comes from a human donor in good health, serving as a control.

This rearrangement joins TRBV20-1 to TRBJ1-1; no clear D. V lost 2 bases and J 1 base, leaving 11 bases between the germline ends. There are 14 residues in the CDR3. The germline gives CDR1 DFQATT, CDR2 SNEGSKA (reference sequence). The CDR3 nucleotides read TGCAGTGCTAGAATGGCCTCGGGGAACACTGAAGCTTTCTTT. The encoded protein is CSARMASGNTEAFF.

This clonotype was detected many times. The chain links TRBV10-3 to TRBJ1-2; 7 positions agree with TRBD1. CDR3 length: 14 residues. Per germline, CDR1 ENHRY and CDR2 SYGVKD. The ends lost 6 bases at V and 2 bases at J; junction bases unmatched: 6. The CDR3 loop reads CAISPDRANYGYTF. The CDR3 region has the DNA TGTGCCATCAGCCCTGACAGGGCCAACTATGGCTACACCTTC.

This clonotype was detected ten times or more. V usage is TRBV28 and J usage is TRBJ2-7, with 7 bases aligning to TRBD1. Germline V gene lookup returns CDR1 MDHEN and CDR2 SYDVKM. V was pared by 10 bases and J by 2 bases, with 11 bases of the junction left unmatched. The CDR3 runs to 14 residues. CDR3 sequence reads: CAIRRGQGTYEQYF. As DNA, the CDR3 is TGTGCCATTAGAAGGGGGCAGGGAACCTACGAGCAGTACTTC.

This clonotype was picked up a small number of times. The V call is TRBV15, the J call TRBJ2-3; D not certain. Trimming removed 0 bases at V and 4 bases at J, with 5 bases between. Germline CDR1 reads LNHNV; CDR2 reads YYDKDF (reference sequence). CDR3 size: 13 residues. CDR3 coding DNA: TGTGCCACCAGCAGAGATGTGGCAGATACGCAGTATTTT. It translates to CATSRDVADTQYF.

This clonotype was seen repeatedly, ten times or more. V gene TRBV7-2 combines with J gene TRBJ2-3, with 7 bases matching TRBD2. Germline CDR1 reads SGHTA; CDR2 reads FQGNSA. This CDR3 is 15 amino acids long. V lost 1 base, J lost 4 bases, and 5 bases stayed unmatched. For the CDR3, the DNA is TGTGCCAGCAGCTTAGTAAGGAGCGGGGCAGATACGCAGTATTTT. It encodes CASSLVRSGADTQYF. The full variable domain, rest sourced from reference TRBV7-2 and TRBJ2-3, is GAGVSQSPSNKVTEKGKDVELRCDPISGHTALYWYRQSLGQGLEFLIYFQGNSAPDKSGLPSDRFSAERTGGSVSTLTIQRTQQEDSAVYLCASSLVRSGADTQYFGPGTRLTVL.

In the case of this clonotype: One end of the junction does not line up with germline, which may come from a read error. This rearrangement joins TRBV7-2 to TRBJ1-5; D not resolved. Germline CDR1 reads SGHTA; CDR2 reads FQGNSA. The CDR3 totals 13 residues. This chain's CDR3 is CASSPERFTGELF. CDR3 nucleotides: TGTGCCAGCAGTCCTGAGCGATTCACCGGGGAGCTGTTT.

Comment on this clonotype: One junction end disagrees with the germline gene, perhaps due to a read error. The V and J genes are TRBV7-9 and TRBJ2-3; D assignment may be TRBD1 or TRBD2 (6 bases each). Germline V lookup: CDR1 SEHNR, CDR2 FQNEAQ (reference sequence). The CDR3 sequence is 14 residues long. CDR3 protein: CASSAGHSAEQQCF. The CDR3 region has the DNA TGTGCCAGCAGCGCGGGACACAGCGCAGAACAGCAGTGCTTT.

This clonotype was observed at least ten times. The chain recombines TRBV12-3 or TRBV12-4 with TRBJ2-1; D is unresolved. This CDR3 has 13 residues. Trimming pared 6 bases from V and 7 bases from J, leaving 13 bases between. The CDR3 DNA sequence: TGTGCCAGCAGCCAGGCCCGGCGAAATGAGCAGTTCTTC. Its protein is CASSQARRNEQFF.

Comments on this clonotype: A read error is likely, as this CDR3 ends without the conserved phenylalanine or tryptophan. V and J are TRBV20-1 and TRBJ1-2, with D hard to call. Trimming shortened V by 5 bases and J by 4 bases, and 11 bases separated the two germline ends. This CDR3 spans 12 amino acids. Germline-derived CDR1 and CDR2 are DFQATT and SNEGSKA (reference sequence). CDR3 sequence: CSAGRVLYGYTL. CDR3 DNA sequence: TGCAGTGCTGGCCGGGTCCTCTATGGCTACACCCTC.

The CDR3 nucleotides are TGTGCCAGCAGCGTGGGCCAGCGGAACTATGGCTACACCTTC. The encoded protein is CASSVGQRNYGYTF. The chain uses TRBV5-6 and TRBJ1-2; D is uncertain. The length of the CDR3 is 14 residues. CDR1 SGHDT and CDR2 YYEEEE come from the germline V gene. Trimming removed 4 bases at V and 2 bases at J, with 12 bases between.

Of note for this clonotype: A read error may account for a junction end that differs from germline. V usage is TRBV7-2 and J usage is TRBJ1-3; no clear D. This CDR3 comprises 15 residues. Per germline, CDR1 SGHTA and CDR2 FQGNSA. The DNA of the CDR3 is TGTGCTAGCAGCCTGGATACCGTCTCCGGGAACACCATATATTTT. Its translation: CASSLDTVSGNTIYF.

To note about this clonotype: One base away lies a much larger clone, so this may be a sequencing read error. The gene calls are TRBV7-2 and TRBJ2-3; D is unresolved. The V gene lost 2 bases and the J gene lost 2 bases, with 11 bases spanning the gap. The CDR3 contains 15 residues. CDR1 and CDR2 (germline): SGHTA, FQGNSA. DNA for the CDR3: TGTGCCAGCAGCTTACAAGTAGGGTTCACAGATACGCAGTATTTT. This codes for CASSLQVGFTDTQYF.

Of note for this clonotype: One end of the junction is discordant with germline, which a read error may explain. The CDR3 reads CASSGGITGYTF. CDR3 DNA: TGTGCCAGCAGCGGGGGTATCACTGGTTACACCTTC. V is TRBV5-1 and J is TRBJ1-2, with D possibly TRBD1 on 5 matching bases. CDR3 size: 12 residues. Germline V gives CDR1 SGHRS, CDR2 YFSETQ.

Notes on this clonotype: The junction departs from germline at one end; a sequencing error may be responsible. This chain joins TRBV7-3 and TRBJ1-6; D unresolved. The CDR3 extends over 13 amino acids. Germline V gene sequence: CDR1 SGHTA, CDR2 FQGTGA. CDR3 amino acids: CATSNLIHAPLHF. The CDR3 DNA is TGTGCCACCAGCAATCTAATCCACGCACCACTCCACTTT.

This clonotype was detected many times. The CDR3 region is CASSPRQHTDTQYF. Written as DNA, the CDR3 is TGTGCCAGCAGCCCGCGACAGCACACAGATACGCAGTATTTT. The chain combines TRBV9 with TRBJ2-3, with a weak D call TRBD1 (5 bases). Trimming removed 4 bases at V and 2 bases at J, with 11 bases between. Germline V gives CDR1 SGDLS, CDR2 YYNGEE. CDR3 length: 14 amino acids.

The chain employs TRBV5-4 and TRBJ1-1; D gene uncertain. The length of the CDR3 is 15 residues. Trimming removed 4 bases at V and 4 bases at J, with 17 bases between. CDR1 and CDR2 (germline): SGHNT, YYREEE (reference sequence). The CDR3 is CASSTEDSHITEAFF. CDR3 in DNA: TGTGCCAGCAGCACGGAGGACTCGCATATCACTGAAGCTTTCTTT.

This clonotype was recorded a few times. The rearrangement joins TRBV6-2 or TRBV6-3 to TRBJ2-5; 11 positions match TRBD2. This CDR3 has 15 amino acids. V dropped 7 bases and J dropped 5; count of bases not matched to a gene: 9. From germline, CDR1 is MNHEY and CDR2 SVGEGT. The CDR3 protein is CASKASGGLAETQYF. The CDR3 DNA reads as TGTGCCAGCAAGGCTAGCGGGGGGCTGGCGGAGACCCAGTACTTC.

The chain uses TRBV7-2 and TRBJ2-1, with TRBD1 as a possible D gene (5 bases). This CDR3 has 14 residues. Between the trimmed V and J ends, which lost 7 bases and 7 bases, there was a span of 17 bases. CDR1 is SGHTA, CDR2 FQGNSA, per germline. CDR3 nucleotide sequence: TGTGCCAGCACCACCAGGGCCAAGGGGAATGAGCAGTTCTTC. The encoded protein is CASTTRAKGNEQFF.

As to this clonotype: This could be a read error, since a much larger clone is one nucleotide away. The CDR3 DNA is TGTGCCAGCGGTACGGGGGAAGATACGCAGTATTTT. Its protein product is CASGTGEDTQYF. The chain is built from TRBV27 and TRBJ2-3; D perhaps matches TRBD2 (6 bases). This CDR3 region has 12 residues. The V gene lost 8 bases and the J gene lost 5 bases, with 11 bases spanning the gap. CDR1 and CDR2 (germline): MNHEY, SMNVEV (reference sequence).

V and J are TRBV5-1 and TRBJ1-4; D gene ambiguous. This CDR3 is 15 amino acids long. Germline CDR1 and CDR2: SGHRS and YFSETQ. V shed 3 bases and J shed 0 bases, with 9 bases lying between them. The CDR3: CASSSDAATNEKLFF. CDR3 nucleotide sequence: TGCGCCAGCAGCTCCGACGCCGCAACTAATGAAAAACTGTTTTTT.

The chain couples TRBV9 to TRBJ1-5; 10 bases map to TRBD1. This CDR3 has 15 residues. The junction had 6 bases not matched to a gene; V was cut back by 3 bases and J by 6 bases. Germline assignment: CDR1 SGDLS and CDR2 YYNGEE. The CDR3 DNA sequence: TGTGCCAGCAGCGCCCACGGGGACAGGGGTCAGCCCCAGCATTTT. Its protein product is CASSAHGDRGQPQHF.

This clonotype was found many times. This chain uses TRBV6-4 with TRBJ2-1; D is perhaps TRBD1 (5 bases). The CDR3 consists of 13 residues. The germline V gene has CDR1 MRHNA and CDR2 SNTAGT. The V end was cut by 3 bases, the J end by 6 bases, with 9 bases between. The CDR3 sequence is CASSDVQGNEQFF. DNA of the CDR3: TGTGCCAGCAGTGATGTCCAGGGCAATGAGCAGTTCTTC.

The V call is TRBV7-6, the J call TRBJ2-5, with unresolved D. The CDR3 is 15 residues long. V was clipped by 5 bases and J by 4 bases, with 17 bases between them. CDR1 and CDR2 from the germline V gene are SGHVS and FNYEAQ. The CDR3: CASSPARSVRETQYF. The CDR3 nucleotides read TGTGCCAGCAGCCCGGCTAGGAGCGTTCGAGAGACCCAGTACTTC.

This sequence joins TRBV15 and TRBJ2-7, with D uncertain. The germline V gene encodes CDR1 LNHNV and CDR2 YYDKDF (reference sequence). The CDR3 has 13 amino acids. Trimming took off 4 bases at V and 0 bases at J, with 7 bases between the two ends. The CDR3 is CATSTGSSYEQYF. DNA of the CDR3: TGTGCCACCAGCACAGGCAGCTCCTACGAGCAGTACTTC.

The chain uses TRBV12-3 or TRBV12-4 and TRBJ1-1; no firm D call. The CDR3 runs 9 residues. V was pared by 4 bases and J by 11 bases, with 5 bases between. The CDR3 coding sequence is TGTGCCAGCAGTTCGCGGGCTTTCTTT. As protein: CASSSRAFF.